Shown below are 8 T cell receptor beta chains from a single sample sequenced in a study of blood T cell repertoires in COVID-19. Some clones are missing from TCRdb's copy, which holds only in-frame ones; the method was immunoSEQ multiplex PCR. The sample consists of some 150,000 clones, 88% of them appearing once. The sequenced material came from peripheral blood. These receptors were taken from a woman in her sixties with acute or convalescent COVID-19.

The chain combines TRBV7-8 with TRBJ1-5; 8 bases match TRBD1. After removal of 1 base from V and 7 bases from J, the junction contained 3 bases not matched to a gene. This CDR3 region has 14 residues. The germline CDR1 and CDR2 sequences are SGHVS and FQNEAQ. DNA for the CDR3: TGTGCCAGCAGCTTAGACAGGGGGGAACAGCCCCAGCATTTT. It translates to CASSLDRGEQPQHF.

V and J are TRBV18 and TRBJ1-2; 11 positions match TRBD1. V was pared by 4 bases and J by 6 bases, with 7 bases of the junction left unmatched. The CDR3 consists of 15 residues. Germline V gene data show CDR1 as KGHSH and CDR2 as LQKENI. This CDR3 is CASSLRTGGEDGYTF. CDR3 coding DNA: TGTGCCAGCTCACTCCGGACAGGGGGCGAAGATGGCTACACCTTC.

The chain has TRBV27 and TRBJ2-3; D is unclear. CDR3 length: 16 residues. From germline, CDR1 is MNHEY and CDR2 SMNVEV (reference sequence). Trimming removed 3 bases from V and 1 base from J, with 14 bases in between. This CDR3 is CASSFGKRLRTDTQYF. In DNA form, the CDR3 reads TGTGCCAGCAGTTTCGGAAAGAGGCTCCGCACAGATACGCAGTATTTT.

The CDR3 loop reads CASSSRGAGSYNSPLHF. CDR3 bases: TGTGCCAGCAGCTCCCGCGGGGCAGGGAGCTATAATTCACCCCTCCACTTT. The chain combines TRBV7-8 with TRBJ1-6; possible D gene TRBD1, 5 bases. The V gene's germline CDR1 is SGHVS and CDR2 FQNEAQ. This CDR3 comprises 17 residues. Trimming removed 4 bases at V and 3 bases at J, with 16 bases between.

This clone was counted a few times. V usage is TRBV11-1 and J usage is TRBJ2-5; D is possibly TRBD1 (7 bases). Germline CDR1 SGHAT, CDR2 FQDESV (reference sequence). Trimming pared 5 bases from V and 5 bases from J, leaving 18 bases between. The length of the CDR3 is 15 residues. CDR3 amino acids: CASSHGGQYGETQYF. The CDR3 bases are TGTGCCAGCAGCCACGGGGGACAGTACGGGGAGACCCAGTACTTC.

The chain has TRBV5-4 and TRBJ1-2, with no clear D. There are 15 residues in the CDR3. Between the trimmed V and J ends, which lost 0 bases and 0 bases, there was a span of 9 bases. Germline V CDR1 and CDR2: SGHNT, YYREEE (reference sequence). The CDR3 spells CASSLGGPSNYGYTF. The CDR3 DNA follows: TGTGCCAGCAGCTTGGGTGGCCCGTCTAACTATGGCTACACCTTC.

The chain combines TRBV7-8 with TRBJ2-5; D possibly corresponds to TRBD2 (6 bases). CDR3 length equals 15 residues. Trimming took off 5 bases at V and 2 bases at J, with 15 bases between the two ends. The germline V gene has CDR1 SGHVS and CDR2 FQNEAQ. For the CDR3, the DNA is TGTGCCAGCAGCCCTAGGAGGAGGGTACAAGAGACCCAGTACTTC. Translating gives CASSPRRRVQETQYF.

J is TRBJ2-2 and V is TRBV2; no firm D call. This CDR3 region has 12 residues. Trimming cost V 3 bases and J 9 bases, with 8 bases left between them. In germline, CDR1 is SNHLY, CDR2 FYNNEI. This chain's CDR3 is CASSEEWRELFF. CDR3 DNA sequence: TGTGCCAGCAGTGAGGAGTGGAGGGAGCTGTTTTTT.